This record covers a single T cell receptor (beta chain). Its antigen is unknown. Clones were read by immunoSEQ multiplex PCR, and TCRdb kept only the in-frame ones, dropping some. This sample has about 190,000 clones; about 94% occur once, and the top ten carry approximately 9.6%. This entry belongs to a study of T cell responses to AZD1222 COVID-19 vaccine. About the research overall: Samples with a second dose at about 4 or about 12 weeks were pooled together.

Study outcomes and limitations: In the spike-specific TCR repertoire, nearly half reportedly target unmutated variant regions. Donors skewed white British and female; clonal diversity was possibly underestimated. Repertoire sampling was restricted to post-peak T cell response timepoints.

Trimming pared 7 bases from V and 0 bases from J, leaving 13 bases between. The length of the CDR3 is 15 residues. CDR1 MNHEY and CDR2 SVGAGI come from the germline V gene. The material sequenced was peripheral blood, taken on day 0 of AZD1222 vaccination. V is TRBV6-5 and J is TRBJ2-1; tentatively, D is TRBD1 (5 bases). This sequence was found in an adult in good health. The CDR3, as DNA: TGTGCCAGCACCCCAGCTGACAGCTCCTACAATGAGCAGTTCTTC. Encoded protein: CASTPADSSYNEQFF.